This T cell receptor beta chain stems from a study of blood T cell repertoires in COVID-19. At the level of the study: In each case, the material was cDNA or gDNA derived from T cells, B-cell-depleted T cells, or PBMCs.

Per germline, CDR1 SGHTA and CDR2 FQGNSA. The CDR3 is 18 residues long. V trimming: 5 bases; J trimming: 5 bases; junction bases outside the gene matches: 19. Sequencing was performed with immunoSEQ multiplex PCR; in TCRdb, only in-frame clones are kept and a portion is missing. The sample has under 80,000 clones; 75% to 85% are singletons. Material: peripheral blood. The clonotype was recovered from a woman aged 55-69 years with acute or convalescent COVID-19. The chain has TRBV7-2 and TRBJ2-3; 7 bases are shared with TRBD2. CDR3 protein: CASSQRAQAGPVLDTQYF. The DNA for the CDR3 is TGTGCCAGCAGCCAAAGAGCGCAAGCGGGGCCCGTCCTAGATACGCAGTATTTT. Drawing the rest from reference TRBV7-2 and TRBJ2-3, the complete variable domain is GAGVSQSPSNKVTEKGKDVELRCDPISGHTALYWYRQSLGQGLEFLIYFQGNSAPDKSGLPSDRFSAERTGGSVSTLTIQRTQQEDSAVYLCASSQRAQAGPVLDTQYFGPGTRLTVL.